The 18 T cell receptor beta chains reported below all come from one sample, sequenced in a study of cytomegalovirus exposure and HLA in healthy donors. A multiplex PCR was run with 60 Vbeta primers and 13 Jbeta primers. Here immunoSEQ multiplex PCR was the method, and the copy in TCRdb shows in-frame clones only, minus some. Across approximately 75,000 clones, the top ten clones capture roughly 0.8% of the sample. The sequenced sample consisted of PBMCs. These receptors were collected from a boy between 5 and 17 years old in good health and CMV-seronegative.

CDR3 protein: CAWSERGSGELFF. The CDR3 nucleotides read TGTGCCTGGAGTGAGAGGGGGTCCGGGGAGCTGTTTTTT. The chain carries TRBV30 and TRBJ2-2; perhaps TRBD1 as D (6 bases). This CDR3 contains 13 residues. Germline V gene sequence: CDR1 GTSNPN, CDR2 SVGIG (reference sequence). Trimming pared 1 base from V and 6 bases from J, leaving 9 bases between.

The rearrangement joins TRBV6-1 to TRBJ2-3; possibly TRBD1 for D (5 bases). V shed 2 bases and J shed 3 bases, with 18 bases lying between them. This CDR3 has 17 amino acids. In germline, CDR1 is MNHNS, CDR2 SASEGT. This CDR3 is CASSEPDVRVGTDTQYF. Written as DNA, the CDR3 is TGTGCCAGCAGTGAACCCGATGTCAGGGTGGGGACAGATACGCAGTATTTT.

The chain is built from TRBV29-1 and TRBJ2-1, with 7 bases identical to TRBD2. Germline loops: CDR1 SQVTM, CDR2 ANQGSEA. The ends lost 4 bases at V and 4 bases at J; junction bases unmatched: 10. The CDR3 is 15 amino acids. CDR3 DNA: TGCAGCGTTGGCGTGTGGGGGGGGTCGTACAATGAGCAGTTCTTC. Protein sequence: CSVGVWGGSYNEQFF.

This sequence joins TRBV19 and TRBJ1-5; 10 nucleotides match TRBD1. Trimming took 0 bases from V and 2 from J; bases not matched to a gene: 13. The CDR3 contains 20 residues. Germline V lookup: CDR1 LNHDA, CDR2 SQIVND (reference sequence). This CDR3 is CASSIETGDRGIGGNQPQHF. DNA for the CDR3: TGTGCCAGTAGTATAGAAACCGGGGACAGGGGCATTGGAGGCAATCAGCCCCAGCATTTT.

This sequence joins TRBV4-1 and TRBJ1-1; the D is unclear. The CDR3 extends over 15 amino acids. CDR1 MGHRA and CDR2 YSYEKL come from the germline V gene. V lost 5 bases, J lost 0 bases, and 13 bases lay in between. CDR3 DNA: TGCGCCAGCAGCAAACTCGGTACCATGAACACTGAAGCTTTCTTT. Encoded protein: CASSKLGTMNTEAFF.

The chain combines TRBV5-1 with TRBJ2-5; 8 bases align to TRBD2. Unmatched junction bases numbered 3, after V lost 8 bases and J lost 0 bases. Germline values: CDR1 SGHRS, CDR2 YFSETQ. The CDR3 runs to 13 residues. The CDR3 DNA is TGCGCCAGTACTAGCGGCTACCAAGAGACCCAGTACTTC. Translated: CASTSGYQETQYF.

V is TRBV9 and J is TRBJ1-1, with 12 bases matching TRBD1. V shed 2 bases and J 5 bases; nucleotides not matched to a gene: 13. Germline CDR1 reads SGDLS; CDR2 reads YYNGEE. The CDR3 totals 18 residues. As DNA, the CDR3 is TGTGCCAGCAGCGTCAACCAGGGACAGGGGGCGGTAGGGACTGAAGCTTTCTTT. Its protein product is CASSVNQGQGAVGTEAFF.

The CDR3 loop reads CASRGTGDGYTF. The CDR3 DNA reads as TGTGCCAGCAGGGGAACAGGGGATGGCTACACCTTC. The rearrangement links TRBV6-5 to TRBJ1-2; 7 nucleotides align to TRBD1. Germline V CDR1 and CDR2: MNHEY, SVGAGI. The V segment lost 6 bases and the J segment 6 bases; nucleotides outside the gene matches: 4. This CDR3 has 12 residues.

V gene TRBV19 combines with J gene TRBJ1-1; perhaps TRBD1 as D (5 bases). With 3 bases removed from V and 1 base from J, the gap between germline ends came to 15 bases. CDR3 length equals 16 residues. CDR1 and CDR2 from the germline V gene are LNHDA and SQIVND (reference sequence). In nucleotides, the CDR3 is TGTGCCAGTAGTATTGGGGGGAGGGGAAAGAACACTGAAGCTTTCTTT. This translates into CASSIGGRGKNTEAFF. Filled out from reference TRBV19 and TRBJ1-1, the complete variable domain reads DGGITQSPKYLFRKEGQNVTLSCEQNLNHDAMYWYRQDPGQGLRLIYYSQIVNDFQKGDIAEGYSVSREKKESFPLTVTSAQKNPTAFYLCASSIGGRGKNTEAFFGQGTRLTVV.

This sequence joins TRBV9 and TRBJ2-1; D uncertain. V shed 0 bases and J shed 7 bases, with 5 bases lying between them. CDR1 is SGDLS, CDR2 YYNGEE, per germline. CDR3 length: 12 amino acids. The CDR3 DNA is TGTGCCAGCAGCGTAGAAGAGAATGAGCAGTTCTTC. As protein: CASSVEENEQFF.

The chain couples TRBV30 to TRBJ2-3; D possibly corresponds to TRBD1 (5 bases). V shed 4 bases and J shed 2 bases, with 10 bases lying between them. The CDR3 loop spans 13 amino acids. Germline CDR1 and CDR2: GTSNPN and SVGIG (reference sequence). The CDR3 DNA reads as TGTGCCTGGAATCCAGGGTCCACAGATACGCAGTATTTT. Its translation is CAWNPGSTDTQYF. Drawing the rest from reference TRBV30 and TRBJ2-3, the complete variable domain is SQTIHQWPATLVQPVGSPLSLECTVEGTSNPNLYWYRQAAGRGLQLLFYSVGIGQISSEVPQNLSASRPQDRQFILSSKKLLLSDSGFYLCAWNPGSTDTQYFGPGTRLTVL.

V usage is TRBV6-1 and J usage is TRBJ1-4; D is undetermined. The CDR3 contains 11 residues. Trimming removed 6 bases from V and 8 bases from J, with 7 bases in between. The germline gives CDR1 MNHNS, CDR2 SASEGT. As DNA, the CDR3 is TGTGCCAGCAGGACGGAGGAAAAACTGTTTTTT. This gives the protein CASRTEEKLFF.

V is TRBV18 and J is TRBJ1-5; D is possibly TRBD1 (6 bases). This CDR3 is built from 15 residues. Trimming shortened V by 3 bases and J by 6 bases, and 15 bases separated the two germline ends. Germline CDR1 is KGHSH and CDR2 is LQKENI. The CDR3 reads CASSPNYRDPQPQHF. Here the CDR3 DNA reads TGTGCCAGCTCACCCAACTACAGGGATCCTCAGCCCCAGCATTTT.

V is TRBV6-5 and J is TRBJ2-5; 9 bases fit TRBD1. V lost 6 bases and J lost 1; bases outside the gene matches: 6. Germline V CDR1 and CDR2: MNHEY, SVGAGI. The CDR3 runs to 15 residues. CDR3: CASSSAGQGQETQYF. Written as DNA, the CDR3 is TGTGCCAGCAGCTCCGCGGGACAGGGCCAAGAGACCCAGTACTTC.

The rearrangement joins TRBV19 to TRBJ1-1; perhaps TRBD1 as D (5 bases). Germline loops: CDR1 LNHDA, CDR2 SQIVND (reference sequence). Deletions cut 9 bases from V and 5 bases from J, with 16 bases between. This CDR3 comprises 13 residues. The CDR3 nucleotides read TGTGCCAGCGGATCAGGACAAGGGACTGAAGCTTTCTTT. Residues: CASGSGQGTEAFF.

The CDR3 here is CASSVNSRNSPLHF. CDR3 DNA sequence: TGTGCCAGCAGTGTTAACAGCCGAAATTCACCCCTCCACTTT. The chain carries TRBV2 and TRBJ1-6; D not certain. Germline loops: CDR1 SNHLY, CDR2 FYNNEI. CDR3 length: 14 residues. Trimming removed 4 bases at V and 7 bases at J, with 11 bases between.

The gene calls are TRBV9 and TRBJ1-1, with D possibly matching TRBD1 (5 bases). CDR1 is SGDLS and CDR2 is YYNGEE in the germline V gene. The length of the CDR3 is 12 residues. The V gene lost 3 bases and the J gene lost 10 bases, with 13 bases spanning the gap. CDR3 protein: CASSGAGERAFF. The DNA for the CDR3 is TGTGCCAGCAGCGGAGCGGGGGAGAGAGCTTTCTTT.

DNA of the CDR3: TGCAGCGTCCATGGAACGACAGGGGAGGACTACAATGAGCAGTTCTTC. It codes for CSVHGTTGEDYNEQFF. V and J are TRBV29-1 and TRBJ2-1; 8 bases fit TRBD1. Germline lookup yields CDR1 SQVTM and CDR2 ANQGSEA. The CDR3 has 16 residues. Trimming at V came to 6 bases and at J to 3 bases, leaving 13 bases not matched to a gene.